Included here is one T cell receptor beta chain sequence, with context. Its specificity is unknown. These data come from a study of T cell responses to AZD1222 COVID-19 vaccine. Across the study: Second doses were pooled across both intervals (about 4 or about 12 weeks).

Method: immunoSEQ multiplex PCR; TCRdb's copy keeps in-frame clones and lacks some. The data contain 110,000 or so clones, roughly 90% of them singletons. CDR3 length: 15 residues. V was trimmed by 0 bases and J by 10 bases, leaving 13 bases between them. Germline V gene data show CDR1 as SEHNR and CDR2 as FQNEAQ (reference sequence). Broader study findings: Scientists sampled the repertoires only once the peak T cell response had passed. As reported, nearly half of all spike-specific TCRs target variant regions that are unmutated.

The sample was peripheral blood, taken on day 0 of AZD1222 vaccination. The V gene is TRBV7-9, the J gene TRBJ1-6; D ambiguous. The TCR sequence derives from an adult in good health. CDR3 coding DNA: TGTGCCAGCAGCTTAGCCTCCGGGAGCGGGTCACCCCTCCACTTT. Its translation is CASSLASGSGSPLHF. The complete variable domain, with remaining parts taken from reference TRBV7-9 and TRBJ1-6, reads DTGVSQNPRHKITKRGQNVTFRCDPISEHNRLYWYRQTLGQGPEFLTYFQNEAQLEKSRLLSDRFSAERPKGSFSTLEIQRTEQGDSAMYLCASSLASGSGSPLHFGNGTRLTVT.